This T cell receptor (beta chain) originates from a study of T cells in localized non-small cell lung cancer. From germline, CDR1 is GTSNPN and CDR2 SVGIG (reference sequence). This CDR3 has 13 amino acids. Trimming took 8 bases from V and 2 from J, leaving 15 bases between them. This clone qualifies as medium-sized. Antigen: not known. The study's findings and limits: Uninvolved neighboring lung showed the greatest T cell clonality, exceeding tumor. Median detection of top 100 tumor clones in adjacent lung was under 75 clones.

Here immunoSEQ multiplex PCR was the method, and the copy in TCRdb shows in-frame clones only, minus some. The sample contains roughly 25,000 clones, approximately 86% of which appear only once. The source material was peripheral blood, sampled before any cancer treatment. The gene calls are TRBV30 and TRBJ2-5; D remains ambiguous. This receptor was identified in a male donor at least 60 years old with stage II squamous cell lung carcinoma. In DNA, the CDR3 is TGTGCCCAGACGCGGAGTAATCAAGAGACCCAGTACTTC. Translating it yields CAQTRSNQETQYF.